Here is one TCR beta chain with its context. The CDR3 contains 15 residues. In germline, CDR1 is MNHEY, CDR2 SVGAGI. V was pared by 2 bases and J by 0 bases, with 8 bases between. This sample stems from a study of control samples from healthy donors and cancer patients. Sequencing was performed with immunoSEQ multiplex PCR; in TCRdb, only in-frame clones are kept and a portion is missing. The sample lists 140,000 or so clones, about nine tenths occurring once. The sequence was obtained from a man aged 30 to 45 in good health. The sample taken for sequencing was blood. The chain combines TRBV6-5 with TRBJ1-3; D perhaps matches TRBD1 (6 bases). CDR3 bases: TGTGCCAGCAGTTACACGGACAGCTCTGGAAACACCATATATTTT. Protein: CASSYTDSSGNTIYF.